One sample yielded the 18 T cell receptor beta chains listed below, sequenced in a study of blood T cell repertoires in COVID-19 (dated by TCRdb to the early 2020s). Libraries came from the immunoSEQ multiplex PCR assay. Held by TCRdb, this immuneACCESS table contains in-frame sequences only and omits some clones. Under half of the omission traces to an unresolved V gene where checked; the cause of the rest is unknown. Here the sample has about 58,000 clones; approximately 83% occur a single time. The ten largest clonotypes hold around 10% of the sample. The sequencing input was peripheral blood. The receptor source for this set is an older man with COVID-19, enrolled during active disease.

The V gene is TRBV18, the J gene TRBJ2-5, with D possibly being TRBD2 (5 bases). Germline values: CDR1 KGHSH, CDR2 LQKENI. The germline V and J ends were trimmed by 3 bases and 5 bases, with 13 bases remaining between them. There are 14 residues in the CDR3. The CDR3 loop reads CASSPTEWRETQYF. The CDR3 DNA follows: TGTGCCAGCTCACCTACAGAGTGGAGGGAGACCCAGTACTTC. The full variable domain, in which reference TRBV18 and TRBJ2-5 provide the parts outside the CDR3, is NAGVMQNPRHLVRRRGQEARLRCSPMKGHSHVYWYRQLPEEGLKFMVYLQKENIIDESGMPKERFSAEFPKEGPSILRIQQVVRGDSAAYFCASSPTEWRETQYFGPGTRLLVL.

A few counts support this clone. This sequence joins TRBV10-3 and TRBJ1-5, with D perhaps TRBD1 (5 bases). Germline values: CDR1 ENHRY, CDR2 SYGVKD. This CDR3 is 14 amino acids long. The V end lost 6 bases, the J end lost 4 bases, and 13 bases lay between the germline ends. The CDR3 DNA reads as TGTGCCATCAGACGGGGGTTAGGTAATCAGCCCCAGCATTTT. Its translation is CAIRRGLGNQPQHF.

The chain recombines TRBV5-1 with TRBJ1-5, with 8 bases matching TRBD1. Germline CDR1 is SGHRS and CDR2 is YFSETQ. The CDR3 sequence is 15 residues long. J gave up 2 bases and V 4 bases, and 5 bases lay outside the gene matches. DNA of the CDR3: TGCGCCAGCAGCGATGGACAGGGCGGCAATCAGCCCCAGCATTTT. It is translated as CASSDGQGGNQPQHF. Full variable domain (rest looked up from reference TRBV5-1 and TRBJ1-5): KAGVTQTPRYLIKTRGQQVTLSCSPISGHRSVSWYQQTPGQGLQFLFEYFSETQRNKGNFPGRFSGRQFSNSRSEMNVSTLELGDSALYLCASSDGQGGNQPQHFGDGTRLSIL.

J is TRBJ2-7 and V is TRBV3-1 (or the pseudogene TRBV3-2); D possibly corresponds to TRBD2 (6 bases). V was cut by 3 bases and J by 7 bases, with 13 bases left in between. The length of the CDR3 is 13 residues. Germline V lookup: CDR1 LGHDT, CDR2 YNNKEL (reference sequence). The CDR3 here is CASSHRTTREQYF. In nucleotides, the CDR3 is TGTGCCAGCAGCCACCGGACTACGAGAGAGCAGTACTTC.

This chain uses TRBV7-3 with TRBJ2-3; TRBD2 aligns across 8 bases. Trimming cost V 4 bases and J 2 bases; bases outside gene matches: 8. This CDR3 is 16 amino acids long. Germline values: CDR1 SGHTA, CDR2 FQGTGA. The CDR3 region has the DNA TGTGCCAGCAGCTACTTAGCGGGGAGTCACACAGATACGCAGTATTTT. It specifies CASSYLAGSHTDTQYF.

The J gene is TRBJ1-6, the V gene TRBV19, with a possible D match to TRBD1 (6 bases). The CDR3 covers 12 residues. With 9 bases removed from V and 7 bases from J, the gap between germline ends came to 10 bases. Germline lookup yields CDR1 LNHDA and CDR2 SQIVND (reference sequence). CDR3 residues: CASRTVNSPLHF. CDR3 DNA: TGTGCCAGCAGGACAGTAAATTCACCCCTCCACTTT. Filled out from reference TRBV19 and TRBJ1-6, the complete variable domain reads DGGITQSPKYLFRKEGQNVTLSCEQNLNHDAMYWYRQDPGQGLRLIYYSQIVNDFQKGDIAEGYSVSREKKESFPLTVTSAQKNPTAFYLCASRTVNSPLHFGNGTRLTVT.

The chain carries TRBV27 and TRBJ2-7; TRBD1 agrees at 9 bases. CDR1 is MNHEY and CDR2 is SMNVEV in the germline V gene (reference sequence). V shed 5 bases and J 2 bases; nucleotides not matched to a gene: 13. There are 17 residues in the CDR3. The CDR3 region has the DNA TGTGCCAGCAGTCGATCTTACGGGGACAGGGAGCCCTACGAGCAGTACTTC. It codes for CASSRSYGDREPYEQYF.

The chain couples TRBV5-4 to TRBJ2-2, with 10 positions matching TRBD2. J was trimmed by 6 bases and V by 1 base; bases with no gene match: 12. Germline V lookup: CDR1 SGHNT, CDR2 YYREEE (reference sequence). The CDR3 extends over 18 amino acids. CDR3 sequence (DNA): TGTGCCAGCAGCTTGAGGAGGTTGGGACTAGCGACCCCCGGGGAGCTGTTTTTT. Its translation is CASSLRRLGLATPGELFF.

The chain joins TRBV14 to TRBJ2-2, with 8 bases identical to TRBD2. The CDR3 covers 16 residues. Trimming at V came to 2 bases and at J to 1 base, leaving 3 bases not matched to a gene. The germline V gene has CDR1 SGHDN and CDR2 FVKESK. In DNA, the CDR3 is TGTGCCAGCAGCCAAAGACTAGCGTTGAACACCGGGGAGCTGTTTTTT. Its translation is CASSQRLALNTGELFF.

The gene calls are TRBV4-1 and TRBJ1-1; 7 bases are shared with TRBD1. Germline values: CDR1 MGHRA, CDR2 YSYEKL. V lost 4 bases and J lost 0; bases outside the gene matches: 8. The CDR3 length is 16 residues. For the CDR3, the DNA is TGCGCCAGCAGCCGCTCGGGACAGAACATGAACACTGAAGCTTTCTTT. Translation gives CASSRSGQNMNTEAFF.

A single count supports this clone. J is TRBJ2-5 and V is TRBV5-1, with 8 positions matching TRBD1. Germline V gene sequence: CDR1 SGHRS, CDR2 YFSETQ. Germline trimming cut 3 bases from V and 3 bases from J; bases unmatched to any gene: 1. The CDR3 has 13 amino acids. The CDR3 spells CASSSQGEETQYF. DNA of the CDR3: TGCGCCAGCAGCTCACAGGGGGAAGAGACCCAGTACTTC.

The J gene is TRBJ2-5, the V gene TRBV15; TRBD2 aligns across 16 bases. V shed 3 bases and J 5 bases; nucleotides not matched to a gene: 6. The length of the CDR3 is 17 residues. CDR1 and CDR2 from the germline V gene are LNHNV and YYDKDF (reference sequence). The DNA of the CDR3 is TGTGCCACCAGCAGTCCGGGACTAGCGGGAGGGGGGGAGACCCAGTACTTC. Encoded protein: CATSSPGLAGGGETQYF.

This clone was observed a handful of times. The genes are TRBV13 and TRBJ2-5; 11 bases are shared with TRBD1. Germline CDR1 PRHDT, CDR2 FYEKMQ (reference sequence). CDR3 length equals 16 residues. V dropped 1 base and J dropped 3; count of bases not matched to a gene: 4. CDR3 residues: CASSLVSGQGEETQYF. The CDR3 bases are TGTGCCAGCAGCTTAGTCTCGGGACAGGGGGAAGAGACCCAGTACTTC.

The chain combines TRBV19 with TRBJ2-3, with 11 bases that match TRBD2. Trimming removed 7 bases from V and 4 bases from J; junction bases left unmatched: 7. Germline V gene lookup returns CDR1 LNHDA and CDR2 SQIVND (reference sequence). The CDR3 is made up of 15 amino acids. For the CDR3, the DNA is TGTGCCAGTAAAGCACTAGCGGGAGTAGCAGATACGCAGTATTTT. It translates to CASKALAGVADTQYF.

CDR3 in amino acids: CASSRVLSYNEQFF. Here the CDR3 DNA reads TGTGCCAGCAGCCGAGTCCTCTCCTACAATGAGCAGTTCTTC. V is TRBV6-2 or TRBV6-3 and J is TRBJ2-1; D not certain. The V gene lost 6 bases and the J gene lost 0 bases, with 9 bases spanning the gap. This CDR3 contains 14 residues. Germline lookup yields CDR1 MNHEY and CDR2 SVGEGT.

The chain links TRBV28 to TRBJ1-1; 8 bases agree with TRBD1. The length of the CDR3 is 13 residues. Germline CDR1 is MDHEN and CDR2 is SYDVKM. V lost 3 bases to trimming and J lost 6 bases; unmatched junction nucleotides: 3. CDR3 in amino acids: CASSLTGDAEAFF. CDR3 coding DNA: TGTGCCAGCAGTTTGACAGGGGACGCTGAAGCTTTCTTT.

The chain links TRBV24-1 to TRBJ1-2; a weak D match, TRBD1 (6 bases). V was trimmed by 5 bases and J by 2 bases, leaving 8 bases between them. The V gene's germline CDR1 is KGHDR and CDR2 SFDVKD. This CDR3 contains 13 residues. In nucleotides, the CDR3 is TGTGCCACCAGTGGGGGGCAGAACTATGGCTACACCTTC. It specifies CATSGGQNYGYTF.

This clone has only a few counts. The gene calls are TRBV30 and TRBJ1-4; 7 bases are shared with TRBD1. This CDR3 contains 15 residues. Looked up from germline, CDR1 is GTSNPN and CDR2 is SVGIG (reference sequence). Germline trimming cut 5 bases from V and 4 bases from J; bases unmatched to any gene: 10. CDR3 residues: CAWGLGDSFNEKLFF. Written as DNA, the CDR3 is TGTGCCTGGGGTCTTGGGGACAGTTTTAATGAAAAACTGTTTTTT.